This T cell receptor (beta chain) was sequenced for a study of a mutant IDH1 vaccine in newly diagnosed glioma (dated by TCRdb to 2020 to 2022). Describing the broader study: In the chemotherapy-containing groups, vaccination started alongside temozolomide cycles, whereas in patients who had radiotherapy alone it started 4-6 weeks after radiotherapy. Six visits were used for peripheral blood collection: V03 (baseline), V05, V07, V10, V12 and V13. Prior to enrollment, patients had been given standard therapy consisting of radiotherapy alone, temozolomide alone, or radiochemotherapy with temozolomide, with the combination given to most patients. The week-35 safety follow-up was designated visit V12, and the week-47 end of study was designated visit V13. Longitudinal TCRB deep sequencing was done for 25 to 30 treated patients, wherever samples were available for exploratory analyses. The approximately 33 treated patients were approximately 62% male and about 40% female, with a mean age of roughly 42 years. Study-level results and caveats: Changes in the top peripheral T cell clonotypes picked up by TCRB sequencing did not appear to be linked to pseudoprogression. PBMC samples for TCRB deep sequencing were selected based on availability. Vaccine-induced immune responses across multiple MHC alleles were detected in 90% to 95% of patients. The authors noted that analyses of patient blood samples could not be reproduced because of sample limitations.

Library prep was done by the immunoSEQ multiplex PCR assay. The hsTCRB Kit was used according to the manufacturer's protocol to amplify rearranged TCR beta chain sequences. An Illumina MiSeq was used to sequence the TCRB libraries. From the authors' description of their analysis: Demultiplexing, trimming and gene mapping were performed with the kit vendor's proprietary platform. Imported from immuneACCESS, the table was reduced by TCRdb to in-frame sequences with V and J called. These copies leave out some clones; in studies compared against another copy, an unresolved V gene accounts for under half, and the cause of the remainder is not known. V and J calls and clone size follow that table, whereas D and trimming were derived from the DNA. For this sample there are around 65,000 clones; less than 90% appear just once. Jointly, the top ten make up 3.5% to 4% of the sample. On this clone: The antigen this receptor binds is unknown. No much larger clonotype is one base removed from it; base qualities were not supplied.

CDR1 is given as MNHEY and CDR2 as SVGAGI, both from the germline V gene. The trim is 7 bases for V and 3 bases for J, with a gap of 15 bases between the germline ends. From its cysteine to its phenylalanine, the CDR3 spans 14 amino acids. This entry keeps only the CDR3 DNA: 42 bases, framed from base 1. The time point label, as the study defines it: week 47, end of study. Every vaccine dose consisted of 300 ug of a 20-mer mutant IDH1 peptide in Montanide, administered subcutaneously together with topical imiquimod. Patients received eight vaccinations in weeks 1, 3, 5, 7, 11, 15, 19 and 23, corresponding to visits V03 through V10. All donors had newly diagnosed IDH1-mutant astrocytomas of WHO grade 3 or 4 that showed loss of nuclear ATRX. The samples were drawn from NOA16, a multicentre, single-arm, open-label phase I trial in Germany that tested a mutant IDH1 peptide vaccine in humans for the first time. Genomic DNA for TCRB sequencing was isolated from EDTA blood with the DNeasy Blood and Tissue Kit.

The sequence came from a young man with glioma. The chain was built from TRBV6-5 and TRBJ1-2; a tentative D match to TRBD1 spans 5 bases. The source was PBMCs, collected from a glioma patient whose treatment included an IDH1 peptide vaccine. The CDR3 region reads CASTPGRTHYGYTF. The nucleotide sequence is given as TGTGCCAGCACTCCGGGACGGACCCACTATGGCTACACCTTC.